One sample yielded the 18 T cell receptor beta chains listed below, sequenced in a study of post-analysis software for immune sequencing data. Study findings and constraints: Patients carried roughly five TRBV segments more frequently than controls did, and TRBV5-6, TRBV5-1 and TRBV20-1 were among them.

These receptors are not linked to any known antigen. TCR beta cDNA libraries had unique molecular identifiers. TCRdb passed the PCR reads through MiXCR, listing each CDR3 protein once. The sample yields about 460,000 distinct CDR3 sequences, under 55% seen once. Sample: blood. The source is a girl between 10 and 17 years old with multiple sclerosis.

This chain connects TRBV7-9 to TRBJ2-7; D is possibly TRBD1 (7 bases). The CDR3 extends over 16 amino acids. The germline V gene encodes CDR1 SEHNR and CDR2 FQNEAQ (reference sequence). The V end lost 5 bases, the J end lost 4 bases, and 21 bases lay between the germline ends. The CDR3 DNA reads TGTGCCAGCAGCCCCGATGGGCGGGGACAGTCTTACGAGCAGTACTTC. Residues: CASSPDGRGQSYEQYF.

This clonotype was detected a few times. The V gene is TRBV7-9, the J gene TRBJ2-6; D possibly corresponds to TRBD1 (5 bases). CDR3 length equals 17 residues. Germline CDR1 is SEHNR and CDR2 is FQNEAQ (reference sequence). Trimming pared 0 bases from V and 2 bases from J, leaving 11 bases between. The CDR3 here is CASSLAGANPGANVLTF. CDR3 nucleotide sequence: TGTGCCAGCAGCTTAGCAGGGGCAAATCCTGGGGCCAACGTCCTGACTTTC. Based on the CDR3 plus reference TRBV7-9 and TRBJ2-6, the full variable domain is DTGVSQNPRHKITKRGQNVTFRCDPISEHNRLYWYRQTLGQGPEFLTYFQNEAQLEKSRLLSDRFSAERPKGSFSTLEIQRTEQGDSAMYLCASSLAGANPGANVLTFGAGSRLTVL.

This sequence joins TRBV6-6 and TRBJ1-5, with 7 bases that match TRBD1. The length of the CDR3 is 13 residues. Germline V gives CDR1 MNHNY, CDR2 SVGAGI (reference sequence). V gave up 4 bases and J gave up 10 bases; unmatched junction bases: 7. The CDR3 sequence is CASSLGQSQPQHF. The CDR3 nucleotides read TGTGCCAGCAGTTTGGGACAGTCCCAACCCCAGCATTTT.

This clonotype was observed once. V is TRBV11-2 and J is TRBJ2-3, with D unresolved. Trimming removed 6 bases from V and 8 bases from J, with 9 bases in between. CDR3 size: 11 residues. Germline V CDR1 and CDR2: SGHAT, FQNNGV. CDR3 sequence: CASSFSVTQYF. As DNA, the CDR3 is TGTGCCAGCAGTTTTAGTGTTACGCAGTATTTT. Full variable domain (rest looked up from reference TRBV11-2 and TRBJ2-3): EAGVAQSPRYKIIEKRQSVAFWCNPISGHATLYWYQQILGQGPKLLIQFQNNGVVDDSQLPKDRFSAERLKGVDSTLKIQPAKLEDSAVYLCASSFSVTQYFGPGTRLTVL.

CDR3 nucleotides: TGCAGCGTTGGGCCCACAGGGGCCTACGAGCAGTACTTC. Translation gives CSVGPTGAYEQYF. V usage is TRBV29-1 and J usage is TRBJ2-7; 7 bases fit TRBD1. Germline V gene lookup returns CDR1 SQVTM and CDR2 ANQGSEA. CDR3 size: 13 residues. Trimming removed 4 bases from V and 2 bases from J; junction bases left unmatched: 5.

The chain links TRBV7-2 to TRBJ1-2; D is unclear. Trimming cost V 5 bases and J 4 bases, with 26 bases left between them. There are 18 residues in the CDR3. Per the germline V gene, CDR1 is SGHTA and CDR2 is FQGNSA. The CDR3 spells CASSPENPHSRHFYGYTF. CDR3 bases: TGTGCCAGCAGCCCAGAAAACCCCCACAGCCGTCATTTCTATGGCTACACCTTC.

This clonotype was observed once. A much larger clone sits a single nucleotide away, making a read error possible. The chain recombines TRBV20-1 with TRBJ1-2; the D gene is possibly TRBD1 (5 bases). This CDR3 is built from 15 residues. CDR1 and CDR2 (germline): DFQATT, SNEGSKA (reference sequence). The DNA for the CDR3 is TGCAGTGCTAGAGATCAGGATAACACAGGTGATGGCCACACCTTC. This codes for CSARDQDNTGDGHTF.

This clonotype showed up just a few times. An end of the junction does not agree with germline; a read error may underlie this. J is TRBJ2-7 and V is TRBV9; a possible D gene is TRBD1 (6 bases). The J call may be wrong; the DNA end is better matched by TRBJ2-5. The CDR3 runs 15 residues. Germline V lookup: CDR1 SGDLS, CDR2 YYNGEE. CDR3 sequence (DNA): TGTGCCAACAGCGTAGTAACAGGGAATGGGGAGACCCAGTACTTC. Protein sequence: CANSVVTGNGETQYF.

CDR3 bases: TGTGCCAGCTCAGGGACAGGAAAAGGGTCATACAATGAGCAGTTCTTC. It encodes CASSGTGKGSYNEQFF. The rearrangement links TRBV18 to TRBJ2-1; 8 bases are shared with TRBD1. Unmatched junction bases numbered 10, after V lost 5 bases and J lost 4 bases. This CDR3 comprises 16 residues. CDR1 is KGHSH, CDR2 LQKENI, per germline.

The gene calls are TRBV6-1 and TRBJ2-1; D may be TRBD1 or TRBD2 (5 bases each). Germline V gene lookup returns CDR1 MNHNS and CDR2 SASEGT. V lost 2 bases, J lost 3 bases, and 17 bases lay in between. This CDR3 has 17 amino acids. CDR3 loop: CASSEFAGTNLYNEQFF. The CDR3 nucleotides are TGTGCCAGCAGTGAATTCGCCGGGACCAACCTCTACAATGAGCAGTTCTTC.

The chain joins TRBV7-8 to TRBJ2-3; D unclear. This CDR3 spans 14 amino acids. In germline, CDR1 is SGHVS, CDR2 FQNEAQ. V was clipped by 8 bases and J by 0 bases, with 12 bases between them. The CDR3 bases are TGTGCCAGCCGACCCCAAGGTAGCACAGATACGCAGTATTTT. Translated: CASRPQGSTDTQYF. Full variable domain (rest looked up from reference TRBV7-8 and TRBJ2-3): GAGVSQSPRYKVAKRGQDVALRCDPISGHVSLFWYQQALGQGPEFLTYFQNEAQLDKSGLPSDRFFAERPEGSVSTLKIQRTQQEDSAVYLCASRPQGSTDTQYFGPGTRLTVL.

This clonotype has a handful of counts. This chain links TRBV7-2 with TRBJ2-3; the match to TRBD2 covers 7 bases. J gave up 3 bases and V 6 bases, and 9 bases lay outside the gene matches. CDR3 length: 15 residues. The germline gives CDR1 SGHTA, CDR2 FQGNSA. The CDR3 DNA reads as TGTGCCAGCAGTCGGGAGGAGGGGAGGACAGATACGCAGTATTTT. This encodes CASSREEGRTDTQYF.

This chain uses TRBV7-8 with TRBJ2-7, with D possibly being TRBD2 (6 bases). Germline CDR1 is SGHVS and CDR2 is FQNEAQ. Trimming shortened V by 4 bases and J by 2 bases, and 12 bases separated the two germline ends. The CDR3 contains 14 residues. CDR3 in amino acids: CASSSYRTTYEQYF. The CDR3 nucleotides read TGTGCCAGCAGCTCATACAGGACTACCTACGAGCAGTACTTC.

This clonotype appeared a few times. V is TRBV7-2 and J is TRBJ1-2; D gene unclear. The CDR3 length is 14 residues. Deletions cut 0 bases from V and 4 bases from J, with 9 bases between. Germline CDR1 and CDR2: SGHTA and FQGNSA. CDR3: CASSLAPEGYGYTF. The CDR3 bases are TGTGCCAGCAGCTTAGCCCCTGAGGGCTATGGCTACACCTTC.

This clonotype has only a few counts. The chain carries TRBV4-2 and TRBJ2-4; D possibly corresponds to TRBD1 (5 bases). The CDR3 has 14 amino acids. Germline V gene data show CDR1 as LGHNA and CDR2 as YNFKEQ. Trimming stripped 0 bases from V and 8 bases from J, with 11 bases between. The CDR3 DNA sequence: TGTGCCAGCAGCCAAGACCAGGGCGTTGACATTCAGTACTTC. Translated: CASSQDQGVDIQYF.

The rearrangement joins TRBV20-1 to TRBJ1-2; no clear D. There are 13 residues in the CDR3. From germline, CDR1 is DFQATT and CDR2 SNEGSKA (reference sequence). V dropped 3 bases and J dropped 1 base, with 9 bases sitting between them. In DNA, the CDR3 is TGCAGTGCTAGCCAGGAAGTTAACTATGGCTACACCTTC. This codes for CSASQEVNYGYTF.

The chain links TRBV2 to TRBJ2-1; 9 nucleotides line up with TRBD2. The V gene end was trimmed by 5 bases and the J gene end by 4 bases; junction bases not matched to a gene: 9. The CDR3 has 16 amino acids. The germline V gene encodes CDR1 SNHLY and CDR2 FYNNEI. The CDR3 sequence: CASSRSGGGTYNEQFF. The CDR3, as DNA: TGTGCCAGCAGTCGTAGCGGGGGCGGCACATACAATGAGCAGTTCTTC.

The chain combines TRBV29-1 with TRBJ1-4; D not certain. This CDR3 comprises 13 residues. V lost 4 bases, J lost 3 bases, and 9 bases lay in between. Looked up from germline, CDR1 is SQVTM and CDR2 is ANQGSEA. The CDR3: CSVAGDANEKLFF. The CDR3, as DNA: TGCAGCGTTGCGGGAGATGCTAATGAAAAACTGTTTTTT.